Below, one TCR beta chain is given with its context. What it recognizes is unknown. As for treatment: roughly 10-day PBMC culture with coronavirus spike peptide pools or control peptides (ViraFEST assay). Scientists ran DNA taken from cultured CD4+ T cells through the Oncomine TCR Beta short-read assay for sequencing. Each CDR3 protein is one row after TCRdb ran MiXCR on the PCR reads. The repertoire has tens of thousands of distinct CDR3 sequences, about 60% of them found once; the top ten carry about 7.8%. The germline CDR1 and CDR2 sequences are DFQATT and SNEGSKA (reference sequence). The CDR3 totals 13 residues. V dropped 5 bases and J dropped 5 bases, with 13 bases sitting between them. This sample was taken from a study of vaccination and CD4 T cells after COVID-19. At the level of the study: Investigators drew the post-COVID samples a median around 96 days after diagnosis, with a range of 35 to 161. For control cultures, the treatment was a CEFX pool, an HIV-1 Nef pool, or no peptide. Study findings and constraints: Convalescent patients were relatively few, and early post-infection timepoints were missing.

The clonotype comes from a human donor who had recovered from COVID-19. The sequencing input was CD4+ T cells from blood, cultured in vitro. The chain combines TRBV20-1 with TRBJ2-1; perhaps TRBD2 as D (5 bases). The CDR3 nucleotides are TGCAGTGCTCCCCGACCCGGGGACAATGAGCAGTTCTTC. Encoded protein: CSAPRPGDNEQFF.